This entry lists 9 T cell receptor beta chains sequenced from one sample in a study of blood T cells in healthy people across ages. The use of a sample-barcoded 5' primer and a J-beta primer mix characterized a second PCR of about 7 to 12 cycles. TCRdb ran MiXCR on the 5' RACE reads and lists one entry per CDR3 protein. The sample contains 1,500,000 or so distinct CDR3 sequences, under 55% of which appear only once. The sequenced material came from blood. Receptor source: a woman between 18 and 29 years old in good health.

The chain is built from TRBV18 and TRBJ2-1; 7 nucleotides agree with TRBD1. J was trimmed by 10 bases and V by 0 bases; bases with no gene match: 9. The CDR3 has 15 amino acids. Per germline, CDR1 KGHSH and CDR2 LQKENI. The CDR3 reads CASSPPMGQNYEQFF. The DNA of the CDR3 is TGTGCCAGCTCACCACCGATGGGACAGAACTACGAGCAGTTCTTC.

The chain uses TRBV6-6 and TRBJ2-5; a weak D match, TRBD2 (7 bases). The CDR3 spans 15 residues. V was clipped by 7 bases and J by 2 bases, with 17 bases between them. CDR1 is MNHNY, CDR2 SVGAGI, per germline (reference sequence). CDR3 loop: CASNPRGGGQETQYF. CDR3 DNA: TGTGCCAGCAACCCGAGGGGGGGAGGGCAAGAGACCCAGTACTTC.

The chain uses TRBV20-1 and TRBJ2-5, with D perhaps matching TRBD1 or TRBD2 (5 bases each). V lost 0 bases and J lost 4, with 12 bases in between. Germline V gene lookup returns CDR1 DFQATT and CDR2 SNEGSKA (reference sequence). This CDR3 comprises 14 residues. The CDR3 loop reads CSARDRGAGETQYF. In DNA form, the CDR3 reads TGCAGTGCTAGAGATCGAGGGGCTGGAGAGACCCAGTACTTC.

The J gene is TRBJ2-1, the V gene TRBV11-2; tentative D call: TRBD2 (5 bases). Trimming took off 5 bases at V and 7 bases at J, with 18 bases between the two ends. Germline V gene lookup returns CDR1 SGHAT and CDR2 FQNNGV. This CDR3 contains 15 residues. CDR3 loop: CASSVTMGSGNEQFF. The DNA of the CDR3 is TGTGCCAGCAGCGTCACTATGGGCTCGGGGAATGAGCAGTTCTTC. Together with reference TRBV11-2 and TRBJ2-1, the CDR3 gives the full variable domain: EAGVAQSPRYKIIEKRQSVAFWCNPISGHATLYWYQQILGQGPKLLIQFQNNGVVDDSQLPKDRFSAERLKGVDSTLKIQPAKLEDSAVYLCASSVTMGSGNEQFFGPGTRLTVL.

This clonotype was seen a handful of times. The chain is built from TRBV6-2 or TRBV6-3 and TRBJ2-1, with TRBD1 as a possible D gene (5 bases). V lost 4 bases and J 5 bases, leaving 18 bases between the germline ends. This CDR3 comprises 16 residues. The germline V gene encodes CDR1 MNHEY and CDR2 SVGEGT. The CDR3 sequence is CASSSRSRTPHNEQFF. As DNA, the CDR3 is TGTGCCAGCAGTTCCCGTTCCCGGACACCCCACAATGAGCAGTTCTTC.

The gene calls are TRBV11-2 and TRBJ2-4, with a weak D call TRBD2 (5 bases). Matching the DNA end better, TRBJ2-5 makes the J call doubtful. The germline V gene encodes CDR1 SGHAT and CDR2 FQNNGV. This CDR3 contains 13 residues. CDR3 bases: TGTGCCAGCAGCCCGGGATTCAAAGAGACCCAGTACTTC. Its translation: CASSPGFKETQYF.

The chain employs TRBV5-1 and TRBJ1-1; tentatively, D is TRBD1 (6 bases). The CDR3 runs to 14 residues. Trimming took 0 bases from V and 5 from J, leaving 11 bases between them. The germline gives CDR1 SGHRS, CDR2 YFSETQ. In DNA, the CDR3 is TGCGCCAGCAGCTTGGTGGACAGAGGGACTGAAGCTTTCTTT. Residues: CASSLVDRGTEAFF.

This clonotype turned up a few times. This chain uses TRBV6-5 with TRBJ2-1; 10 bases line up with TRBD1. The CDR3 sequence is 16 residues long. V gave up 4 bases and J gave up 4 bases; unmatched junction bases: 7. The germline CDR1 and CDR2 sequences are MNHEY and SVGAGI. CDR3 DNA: TGTGCCAGCAGTTCCACCGGGACAGGGGATTACAATGAGCAGTTCTTC. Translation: CASSSTGTGDYNEQFF.

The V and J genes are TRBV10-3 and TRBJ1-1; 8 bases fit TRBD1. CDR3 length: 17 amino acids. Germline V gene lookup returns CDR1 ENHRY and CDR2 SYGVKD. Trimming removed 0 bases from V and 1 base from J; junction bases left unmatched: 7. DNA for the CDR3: TGTGCCATCAGTGAGTCGTGGGCAGGGGGCAGGAACACTGAAGCTTTCTTT. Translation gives CAISESWAGGRNTEAFF.